The rows below give T cell receptor beta chains drawn from one sample of a study of cytomegalovirus exposure and HLA in healthy donors. The table came from immunoSEQ multiplex PCR; TCRdb's copy has only in-frame clones and leaves some out. The sample has about 130,000 clones, approximately 70% seen once. The material sequenced was PBMCs. The origin of the receptors is a man aged 55 to 69 in good health and CMV-seropositive. CDR3s include the opening cysteine and the closing phenylalanine or tryptophan. D genes are given only for firm matches. A clone size is listed for some rows: how often the clone was seen (once, few, many), or a class if it is expanded.

D gene: TRBD2; clone size: many; J gene: TRBJ2-1; CDR3 length: 15; V gene: TRBV28; CDR3 protein: CASSSPGTIGNEQFF; CDR3 DNA: TGTGCCAGCAGTTCGCCTGGGACTATCGGCAATGAGCAGTTCTTC
D gene: -; clone size: -; J gene: TRBJ1-3; CDR3 length: 12; V gene: TRBV14; CDR3 protein: CASESPGNTIYF; CDR3 DNA: TGTGCCAGCGAGTCTCCTGGAAACACCATATATTTT
D gene: TRBD1; clone size: -; J gene: TRBJ2-5; CDR3 length: 17; V gene: TRBV5-1; CDR3 protein: CASSLGIGTGGAETQYF; CDR3 DNA: TGCGCCAGCAGTCTTGGTATCGGGACAGGGGGCGCGGAGACCCAGTACTTC
D gene: TRBD1; clone size: -; J gene: TRBJ1-1; CDR3 length: 14; V gene: TRBV5-1; CDR3 protein: CASSSTGTNTEAFF; CDR3 DNA: TGCGCCAGCAGCTCGACAGGGACTAACACTGAAGCTTTCTTT
D gene: TRBD2; clone size: -; J gene: TRBJ2-3; CDR3 length: 16; V gene: TRBV28; CDR3 protein: CASASGTSGTLDTQYF; CDR3 DNA: TGTGCCAGCGCCTCCGGGACTAGCGGGACCTTAGATACGCAGTATTTT
D gene: -; clone size: -; J gene: TRBJ1-1; CDR3 length: 12; V gene: TRBV7-7; CDR3 protein: CASNTGESEAFF; CDR3 DNA: TGTGCTAGCAACACCGGGGAGTCTGAAGCTTTCTTT
D gene: -; clone size: -; J gene: TRBJ1-2; CDR3 length: 12; V gene: TRBV28; CDR3 protein: CASGGRGYGYTF; CDR3 DNA: TGTGCCAGCGGAGGAAGAGGCTATGGCTACACCTTC
D gene: TRBD1; clone size: few; J gene: TRBJ2-7; CDR3 length: 14; V gene: TRBV19; CDR3 protein: CASRTTGGGYEQYF; CDR3 DNA: TGTGCCAGTAGGACGACAGGGGGTGGGTACGAGCAGTACTTC
D gene: -; clone size: -; J gene: TRBJ1-4; CDR3 length: 18; V gene: TRBV12-2; CDR3 protein: CASRPPDRTKGYNEKLFF; CDR3 DNA: TGTGCAAGTCGCCCGCCGGACAGGACGAAAGGGTACAATGAAAAACTGTTTTTT
D gene: TRBD1; clone size: -; J gene: TRBJ2-7; CDR3 length: 15; V gene: TRBV28; CDR3 protein: CASRLPGTGGGEQYF; CDR3 DNA: TGTGCCAGCAGACTCCCCGGGACAGGGGGCGGCGAGCAGTACTTC
D gene: -; clone size: many; J gene: TRBJ2-6; CDR3 length: 17; V gene: TRBV5-1; CDR3 protein: CASARQQGLLGANVLTF; CDR3 DNA: TGCGCCAGCGCTCGGCAGCAGGGCCTTTTGGGGGCCAACGTCCTGACTTTC
D gene: -; clone size: -; J gene: TRBJ1-4; CDR3 length: 16; V gene: TRBV5-4; CDR3 protein: CASSPRGVATNEKLFF; CDR3 DNA: TGTGCCAGCAGCCCCCGGGGAGTTGCAACTAATGAAAAACTGTTTTTT
D gene: -; clone size: few; J gene: TRBJ1-3; CDR3 length: 13; V gene: TRBV6-1; CDR3 protein: CASGSGSGNTIYF; CDR3 DNA: TGTGCCAGCGGCTCTGGCTCTGGAAACACCATATATTTT
D gene: -; clone size: few; J gene: TRBJ2-1; CDR3 length: 13; V gene: TRBV10-3; CDR3 protein: CAISERGLNEQFF; CDR3 DNA: TGTGCCATCAGTGAGCGGGGACTGAATGAGCAGTTCTTC
D gene: -; clone size: -; J gene: TRBJ2-7; CDR3 length: 14; V gene: TRBV6-6; CDR3 protein: CASSPPDKPYEQYF; CDR3 DNA: TGTGCCAGCAGTCCCCCGGACAAACCCTACGAGCAGTACTTC
D gene: -; clone size: -; J gene: TRBJ2-5; CDR3 length: 15; V gene: TRBV19; CDR3 protein: CASSMSRGDKGTQYF; CDR3 DNA: TGTGCCAGTAGTATGTCCAGGGGAGATAAGGGGACCCAGTACTTC